What follows is one T cell receptor beta chain and its context. The CDR3 runs 17 residues. Germline loops: CDR1 SGHTA, CDR2 FQGNSA. The ends were cut back, 2 bases at V and 6 bases at J, with 20 bases in the middle. These data originate in a study of blood T cell repertoires in COVID-19. Study context: Samples taken during acute and convalescent COVID-19 were collected in the United States, Italy and Spain.

The authors' processing: From reference gene primer amplification, estimates of nucleated cell counts were derived. The repertoire was sequenced with immunoSEQ multiplex PCR; TCRdb's copy has only in-frame clones and lacks some. The D gene and trimming were derived from the DNA, and the V and J assignments and clone size from that table. The table records about 160,000 clones, more than 75% of them present only once. The J gene is TRBJ2-1, the V gene TRBV7-2; D unclear. This TCR was sampled from a man aged 35 to 55 with acute or convalescent COVID-19. Material: peripheral blood. The CDR3 nucleotides are TGTGCCAGCAGCTTATTCATCTTACCCGATGCGGTCAATGAGCAGTTCTTC. This gives the protein CASSLFILPDAVNEQFF.